This entry features one TCR beta chain sequence. Antigen unknown. CDR3 length: 13 amino acids. In germline, CDR1 is GTSNPN, CDR2 SVGIG (reference sequence). Trimming removed 0 bases from V and 1 base from J; junction bases left unmatched: 0. The data derive from a study of cytomegalovirus exposure and HLA in healthy donors. Study conclusions and caveats: With high specificity and sensitivity, the classifier reportedly diagnosed cytomegalovirus status. In an earlier analysis, productive rearrangement rates for most beta V segments clustered near 90% or 30%.

The PCR was carried out with 60 Vbeta primers and 13 Jbeta primers. Sequencing used immunoSEQ multiplex PCR; TCRdb keeps in-frame clones, though not all of them. The sample holds about 150,000 clones, around 68% seen once. This TCR came from a man aged 25-40 years in good health and CMV-seronegative. The rearrangement links TRBV30 to TRBJ2-7, with 7 bases aligning to TRBD2. The source material was PBMCs. CDR3 loop: CAWSVLASYEQYF. DNA for the CDR3: TGTGCCTGGAGTGTACTAGCGTCCTACGAGCAGTACTTC.